The following is a T cell receptor beta chain sequence with its context. The antigen is not known. CDR1 and CDR2 from the germline V gene are SGHVS and FQNEAQ. This CDR3 is built from 15 residues. Trimming took 7 bases from V and 7 from J, leaving 21 bases between them. A single record per CDR3 protein comes from TCRdb applying MiXCR to the RT-PCR reads. The profile covers around 790,000 distinct CDR3 sequences, with around 21% appearing a single time and roughly 10% taken by the ten largest. This specimen belongs to a study of response to subunit inactivated influenza vaccine. Study-level results: New T cells are recruited in small numbers by each seasonal influenza vaccination, according to the authors' suggestion.

The sequence came from a man aged 50 or older who received an inactivated influenza vaccine. Here the sequenced sample was PBMCs from blood, taken 5 days after vaccination. This chain links TRBV7-8 with TRBJ2-3; D is perhaps TRBD1 (6 bases). The CDR3 nucleotides read TGTGCCAGCATCCCCATTACAGGGCTGTGGAATACGCAGTATTTT. It specifies CASIPITGLWNTQYF.